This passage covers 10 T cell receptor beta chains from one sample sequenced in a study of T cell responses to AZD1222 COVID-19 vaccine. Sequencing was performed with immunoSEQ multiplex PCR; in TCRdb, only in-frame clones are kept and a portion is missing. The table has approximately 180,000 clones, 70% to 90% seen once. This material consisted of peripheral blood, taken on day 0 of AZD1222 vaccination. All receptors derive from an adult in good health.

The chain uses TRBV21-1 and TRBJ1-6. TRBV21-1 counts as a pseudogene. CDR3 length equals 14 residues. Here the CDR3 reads CASSLGGGNSPLHF. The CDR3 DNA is TGTGCCAGCAGTCTCGGAGGGGGAAATTCACCCCTCCACTTT.

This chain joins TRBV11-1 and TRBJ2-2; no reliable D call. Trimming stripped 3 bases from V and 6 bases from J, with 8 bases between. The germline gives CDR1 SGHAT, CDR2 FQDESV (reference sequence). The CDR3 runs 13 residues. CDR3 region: CASSLARSGELFF. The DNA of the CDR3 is TGTGCCAGCAGCTTGGCCCGGTCCGGGGAGCTGTTTTTT.

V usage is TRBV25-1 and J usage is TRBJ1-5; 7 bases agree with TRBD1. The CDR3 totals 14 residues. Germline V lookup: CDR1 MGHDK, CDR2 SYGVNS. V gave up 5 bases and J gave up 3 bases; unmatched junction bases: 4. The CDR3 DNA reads TGTGCCAGCAGTTCAGGGGGTGCCAATCAGCCCCAGCATTTT. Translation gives CASSSGGANQPQHF.

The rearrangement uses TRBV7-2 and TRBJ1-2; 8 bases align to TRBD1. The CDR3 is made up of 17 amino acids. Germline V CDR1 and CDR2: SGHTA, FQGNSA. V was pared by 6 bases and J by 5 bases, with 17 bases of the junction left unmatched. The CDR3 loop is CASRESVRQGPRYGYTF. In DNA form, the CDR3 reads TGTGCCAGCAGGGAATCGGTGCGACAGGGGCCCCGATATGGCTACACCTTC.

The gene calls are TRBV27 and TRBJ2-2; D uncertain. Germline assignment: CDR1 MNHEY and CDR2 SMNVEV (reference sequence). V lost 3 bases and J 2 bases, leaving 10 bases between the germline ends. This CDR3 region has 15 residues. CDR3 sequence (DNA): TGTGCCAGCAGTTTCGGCCAGATAAACACCGGGGAGCTGTTTTTT. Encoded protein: CASSFGQINTGELFF.

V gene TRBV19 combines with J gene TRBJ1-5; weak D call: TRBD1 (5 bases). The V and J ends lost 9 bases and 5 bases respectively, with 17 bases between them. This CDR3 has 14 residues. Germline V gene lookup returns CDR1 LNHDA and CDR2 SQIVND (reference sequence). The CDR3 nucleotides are TGTGCCAGCCTCTCCGGGGCTGAGGATCAGCCCCAGCATTTT. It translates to CASLSGAEDQPQHF.

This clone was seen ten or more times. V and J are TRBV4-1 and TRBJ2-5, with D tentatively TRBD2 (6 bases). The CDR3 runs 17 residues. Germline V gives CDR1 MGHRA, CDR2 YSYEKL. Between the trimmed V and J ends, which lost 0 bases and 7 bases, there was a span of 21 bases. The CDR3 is CASSQDRFGGSRGTQYF. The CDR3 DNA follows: TGCGCCAGCAGCCAAGATCGTTTCGGGGGTTCTCGCGGGACCCAGTACTTC.

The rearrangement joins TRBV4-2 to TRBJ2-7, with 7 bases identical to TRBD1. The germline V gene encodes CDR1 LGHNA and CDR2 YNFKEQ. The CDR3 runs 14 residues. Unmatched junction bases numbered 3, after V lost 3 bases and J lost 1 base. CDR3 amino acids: CASSQRTGSYEQYF. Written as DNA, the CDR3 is TGTGCCAGCAGCCAGAGGACAGGATCCTACGAGCAGTACTTC.

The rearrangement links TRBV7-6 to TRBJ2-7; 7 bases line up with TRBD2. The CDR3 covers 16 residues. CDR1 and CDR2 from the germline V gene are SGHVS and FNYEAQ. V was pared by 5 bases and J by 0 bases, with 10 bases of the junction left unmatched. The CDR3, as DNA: TGTGCCAGCAGCCCCCGATACGGGGGGAGCTCCTACGAGCAGTACTTC. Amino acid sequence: CASSPRYGGSSYEQYF.

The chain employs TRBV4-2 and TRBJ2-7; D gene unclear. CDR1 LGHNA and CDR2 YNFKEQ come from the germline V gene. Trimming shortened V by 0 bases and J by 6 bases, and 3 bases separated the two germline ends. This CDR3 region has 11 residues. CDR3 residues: CASSQDFEQYF. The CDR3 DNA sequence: TGTGCCAGCAGCCAAGATTTCGAGCAGTACTTC.